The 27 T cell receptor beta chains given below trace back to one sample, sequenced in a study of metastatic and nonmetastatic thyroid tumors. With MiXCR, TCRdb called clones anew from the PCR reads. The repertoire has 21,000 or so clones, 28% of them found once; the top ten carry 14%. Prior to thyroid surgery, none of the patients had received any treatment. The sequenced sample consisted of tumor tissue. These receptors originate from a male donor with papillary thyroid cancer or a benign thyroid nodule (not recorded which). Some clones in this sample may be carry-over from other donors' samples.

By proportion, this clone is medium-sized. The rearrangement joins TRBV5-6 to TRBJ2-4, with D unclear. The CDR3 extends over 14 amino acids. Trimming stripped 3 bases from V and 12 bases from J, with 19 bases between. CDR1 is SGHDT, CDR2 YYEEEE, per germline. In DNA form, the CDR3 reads TGTGCCAGCAGCTCCTTCCCCCGCTTGTTTAATCAGTACTTC. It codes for CASSSFPRLFNQYF.

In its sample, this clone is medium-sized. CDR3: CASSSPDRLNQPQHF. CDR3 sequence (DNA): TGTGCCAGCAGTTCCCCTGACAGACTTAATCAGCCCCAGCATTTT. The chain uses TRBV28 and TRBJ1-5; a weak D match, TRBD1 (5 bases). Germline V CDR1 and CDR2: MDHEN, SYDVKM. V lost 4 bases, J lost 4 bases, and 14 bases lay in between. This CDR3 has 15 residues.

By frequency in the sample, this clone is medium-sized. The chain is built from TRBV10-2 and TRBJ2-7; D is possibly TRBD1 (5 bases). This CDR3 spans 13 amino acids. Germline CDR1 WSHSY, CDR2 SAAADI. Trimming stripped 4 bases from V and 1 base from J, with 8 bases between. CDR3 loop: CASSVQASYEQYF. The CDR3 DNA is TGCGCCAGCAGTGTACAGGCTTCCTACGAGCAGTACTTC.

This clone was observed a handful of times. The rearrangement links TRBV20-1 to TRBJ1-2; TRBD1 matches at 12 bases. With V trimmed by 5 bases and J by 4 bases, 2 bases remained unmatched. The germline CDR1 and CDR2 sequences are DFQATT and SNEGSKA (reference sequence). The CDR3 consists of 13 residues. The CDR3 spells CSAPGQGAYGYTF. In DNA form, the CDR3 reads TGCAGTGCTCCGGGACAGGGGGCCTATGGCTACACCTTC.

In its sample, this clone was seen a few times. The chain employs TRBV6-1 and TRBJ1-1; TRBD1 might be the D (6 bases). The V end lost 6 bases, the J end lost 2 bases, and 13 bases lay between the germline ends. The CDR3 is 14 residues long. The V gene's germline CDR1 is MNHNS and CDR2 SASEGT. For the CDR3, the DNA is TGTGCCAGCAGCTTGACAGGATCAAACACTGAAGCTTTCTTT. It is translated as CASSLTGSNTEAFF.

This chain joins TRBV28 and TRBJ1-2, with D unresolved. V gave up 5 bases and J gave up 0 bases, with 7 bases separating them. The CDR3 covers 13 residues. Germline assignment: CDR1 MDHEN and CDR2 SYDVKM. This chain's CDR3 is CASSPGANYGYTF. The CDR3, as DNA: TGTGCCAGCAGTCCCGGGGCTAACTATGGCTACACCTTC.

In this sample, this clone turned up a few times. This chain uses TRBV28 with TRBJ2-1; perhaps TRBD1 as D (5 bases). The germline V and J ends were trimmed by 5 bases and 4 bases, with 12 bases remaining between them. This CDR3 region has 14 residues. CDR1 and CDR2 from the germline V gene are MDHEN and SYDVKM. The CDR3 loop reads CASSPHGQYNEQFF. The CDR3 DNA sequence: TGTGCCAGCAGTCCTCACGGACAATACAATGAGCAGTTCTTC.

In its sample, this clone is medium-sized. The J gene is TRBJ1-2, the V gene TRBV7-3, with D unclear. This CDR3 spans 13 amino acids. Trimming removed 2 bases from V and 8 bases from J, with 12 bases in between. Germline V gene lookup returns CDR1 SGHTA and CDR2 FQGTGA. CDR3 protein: CASSLAGLEGYTF. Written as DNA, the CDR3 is TGTGCCAGCAGCTTAGCCGGGCTTGAAGGCTACACCTTC.

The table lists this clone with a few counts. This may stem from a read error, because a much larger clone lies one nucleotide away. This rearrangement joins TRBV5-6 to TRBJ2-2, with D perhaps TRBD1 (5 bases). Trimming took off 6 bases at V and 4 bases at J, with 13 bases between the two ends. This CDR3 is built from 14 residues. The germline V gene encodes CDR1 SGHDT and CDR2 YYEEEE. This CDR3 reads CASTPGSGTGELFF. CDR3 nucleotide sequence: TGTGCCAGCACCCCAGGGTCGGGCACCGGGGAGCTGTTTTTT.

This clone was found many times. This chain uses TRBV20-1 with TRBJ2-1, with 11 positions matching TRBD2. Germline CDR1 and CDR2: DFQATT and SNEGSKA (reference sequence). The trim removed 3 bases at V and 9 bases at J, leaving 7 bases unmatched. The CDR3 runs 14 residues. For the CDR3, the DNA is TGCAGTGCTAGTACTAGCGGGAGCAAAGGTGAGCAGTTCTTC. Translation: CSASTSGSKGEQFF.

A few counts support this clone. The CDR3 sequence is CSAPNRDRGHREQYF. CDR3 coding DNA: TGCAGTGCTCCGAACCGGGACAGGGGGCATCGGGAGCAGTACTTC. The rearrangement uses TRBV20-1 and TRBJ2-7; 12 bases align to TRBD1. Germline assignment: CDR1 DFQATT and CDR2 SNEGSKA (reference sequence). CDR3 length equals 15 residues. V was clipped by 5 bases and J by 7 bases; unmatched bases: 12.

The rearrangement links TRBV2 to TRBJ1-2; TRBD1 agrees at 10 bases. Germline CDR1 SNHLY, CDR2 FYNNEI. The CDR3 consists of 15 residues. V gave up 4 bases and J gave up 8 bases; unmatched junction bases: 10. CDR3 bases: TGTGCCAGCAGTGGACAGGGGGCTCACTCTAACGGCTACACCTTC. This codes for CASSGQGAHSNGYTF. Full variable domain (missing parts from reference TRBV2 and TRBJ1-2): EPEVTQTPSHQVTQMGQEVILRCVPISNHLYFYWYRQILGQKVEFLVSFYNNEISEKSEIFDDQFSVERPDGSNFTLKIRSTKLEDSAMYFCASSGQGAHSNGYTFGSGTRLTVV.

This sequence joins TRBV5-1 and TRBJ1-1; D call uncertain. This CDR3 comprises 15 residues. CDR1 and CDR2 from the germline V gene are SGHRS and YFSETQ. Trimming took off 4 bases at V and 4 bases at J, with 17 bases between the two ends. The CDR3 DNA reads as TGCGCCAGCAGCATGACCGGGCCGCTGAGCACTGAAGCTTTCTTT. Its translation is CASSMTGPLSTEAFF.

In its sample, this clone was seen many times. CDR3 bases: TGTGCCAGCAGTTTAGTGGACGGAACGGCCCCTGAGCAGTTCTTC. It codes for CASSLVDGTAPEQFF. The V gene is TRBV12-3 or TRBV12-4, the J gene TRBJ2-1; D is unresolved. Trimming cost V 1 base and J 9 bases, with 16 bases left between them. This CDR3 contains 15 residues.

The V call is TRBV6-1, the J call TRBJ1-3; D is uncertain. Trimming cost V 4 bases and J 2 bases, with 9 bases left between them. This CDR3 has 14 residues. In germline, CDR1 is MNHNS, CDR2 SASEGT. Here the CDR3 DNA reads TGTGCCAGCAGTGGGTCTCGGGCTGGAAACACCATATATTTT. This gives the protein CASSGSRAGNTIYF.

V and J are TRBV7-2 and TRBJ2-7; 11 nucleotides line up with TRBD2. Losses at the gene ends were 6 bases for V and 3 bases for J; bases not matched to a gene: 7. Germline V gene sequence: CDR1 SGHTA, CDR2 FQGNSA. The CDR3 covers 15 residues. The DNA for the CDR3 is TGTGCCAGCAGTTTGACTAGCGGGGACCTCTACGAGCAGTACTTC. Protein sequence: CASSLTSGDLYEQYF.

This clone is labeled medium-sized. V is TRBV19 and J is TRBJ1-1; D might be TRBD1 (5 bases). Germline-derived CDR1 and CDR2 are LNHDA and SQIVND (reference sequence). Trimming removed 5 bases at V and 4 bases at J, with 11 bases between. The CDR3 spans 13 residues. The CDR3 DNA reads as TGTGCCAGTAGTCTCAGGGTGACCACTGAAGCTTTCTTT. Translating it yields CASSLRVTTEAFF.

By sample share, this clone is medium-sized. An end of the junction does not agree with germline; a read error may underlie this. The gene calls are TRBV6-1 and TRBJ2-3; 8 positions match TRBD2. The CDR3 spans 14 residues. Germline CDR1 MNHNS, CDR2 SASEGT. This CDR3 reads CASSSWTSRDTQYF. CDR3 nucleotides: TGTGCCAGCAGTTCCTGGACTAGCAGAGATACGCAGTATTTT.

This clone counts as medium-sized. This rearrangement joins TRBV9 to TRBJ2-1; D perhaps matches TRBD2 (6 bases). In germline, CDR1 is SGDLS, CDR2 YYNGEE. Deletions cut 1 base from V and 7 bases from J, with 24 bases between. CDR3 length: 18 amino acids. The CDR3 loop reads CASSVTEGHPLVQNEQFF. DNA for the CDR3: TGTGCCAGCAGCGTAACGGAGGGCCACCCTTTGGTCCAAAATGAGCAGTTCTTC.

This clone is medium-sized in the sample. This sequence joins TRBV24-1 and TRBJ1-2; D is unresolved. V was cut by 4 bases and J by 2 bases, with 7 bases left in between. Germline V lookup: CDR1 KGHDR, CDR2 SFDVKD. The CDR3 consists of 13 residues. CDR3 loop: CATSESRNYGYTF. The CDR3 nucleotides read TGTGCCACCAGTGAATCCAGGAACTATGGCTACACCTTC.

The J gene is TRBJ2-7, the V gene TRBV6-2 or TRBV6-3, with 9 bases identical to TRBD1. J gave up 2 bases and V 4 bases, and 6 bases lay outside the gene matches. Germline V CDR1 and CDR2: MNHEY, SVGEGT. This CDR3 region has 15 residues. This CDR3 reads CASSFAGTGTYEQYF. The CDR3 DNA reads TGTGCCAGCAGTTTTGCCGGGACAGGGACCTACGAGCAGTACTTC.

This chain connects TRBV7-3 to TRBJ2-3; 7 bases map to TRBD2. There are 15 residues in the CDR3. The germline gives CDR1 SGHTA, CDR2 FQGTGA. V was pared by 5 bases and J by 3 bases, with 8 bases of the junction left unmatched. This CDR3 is CASSLTSESTDTQYF. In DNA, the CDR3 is TGTGCCAGCAGCCTCACTAGCGAGAGTACAGATACGCAGTATTTT.

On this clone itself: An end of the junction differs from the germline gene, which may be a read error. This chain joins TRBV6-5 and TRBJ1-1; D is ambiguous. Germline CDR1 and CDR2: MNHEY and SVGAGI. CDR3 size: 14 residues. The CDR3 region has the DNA TGTGCCAGCAGTTACCCCTTCAAGAACACTCAAGCTTTCTTT. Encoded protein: CASSYPFKNTQAFF.

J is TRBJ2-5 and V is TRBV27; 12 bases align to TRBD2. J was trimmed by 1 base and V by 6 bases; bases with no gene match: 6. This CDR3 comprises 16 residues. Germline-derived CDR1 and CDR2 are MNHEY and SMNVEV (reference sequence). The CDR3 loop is CASRLAGGDVQETQYF. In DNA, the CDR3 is TGTGCCAGCAGACTAGCGGGAGGTGACGTCCAAGAGACCCAGTACTTC.

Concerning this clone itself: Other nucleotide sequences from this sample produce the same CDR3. CDR3 nucleotide sequence: TGTGCCAGCAGCCCAGACCAGGGGGGTGAGCAGTTCTTC. Amino acids: CASSPDQGGEQFF. This sequence joins TRBV11-3 and TRBJ2-1, with TRBD1 as a possible D gene (7 bases). CDR1 and CDR2 from the germline V gene are SGHNT and YENEEA. CDR3 length: 13 amino acids. V lost 5 bases, J lost 9 bases, and 14 bases lay in between.

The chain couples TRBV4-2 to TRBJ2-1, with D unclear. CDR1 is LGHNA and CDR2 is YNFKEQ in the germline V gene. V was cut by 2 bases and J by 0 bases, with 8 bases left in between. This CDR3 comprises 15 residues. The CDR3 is CASSQRLNSYNEQFF. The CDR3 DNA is TGTGCCAGCAGCCAAAGGTTGAACTCCTACAATGAGCAGTTCTTC.

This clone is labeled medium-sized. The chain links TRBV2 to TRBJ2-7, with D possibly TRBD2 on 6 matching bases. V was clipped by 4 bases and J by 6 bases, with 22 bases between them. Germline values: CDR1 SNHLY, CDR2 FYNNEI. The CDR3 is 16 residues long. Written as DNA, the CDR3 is TGTGCCAGCAGTGTCACTAGCCCGATGAGTCACGGCGAGCAGTACTTC. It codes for CASSVTSPMSHGEQYF.